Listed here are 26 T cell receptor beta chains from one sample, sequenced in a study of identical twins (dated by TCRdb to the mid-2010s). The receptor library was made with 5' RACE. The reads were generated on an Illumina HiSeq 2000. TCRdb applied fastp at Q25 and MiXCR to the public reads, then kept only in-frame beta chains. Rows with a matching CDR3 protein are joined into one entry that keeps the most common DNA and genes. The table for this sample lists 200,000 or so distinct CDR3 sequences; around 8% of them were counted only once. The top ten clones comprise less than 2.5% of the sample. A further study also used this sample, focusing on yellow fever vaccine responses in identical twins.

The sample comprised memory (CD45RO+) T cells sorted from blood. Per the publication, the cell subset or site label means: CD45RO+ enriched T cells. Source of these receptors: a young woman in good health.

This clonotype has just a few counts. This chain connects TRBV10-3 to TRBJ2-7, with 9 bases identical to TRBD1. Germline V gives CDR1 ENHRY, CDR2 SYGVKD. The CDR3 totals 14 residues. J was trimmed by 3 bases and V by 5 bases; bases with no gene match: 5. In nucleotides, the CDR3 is TGTGCCATCAGTAACGGACAGGGGATCTACGAGCAGTACTTC. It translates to CAISNGQGIYEQYF.

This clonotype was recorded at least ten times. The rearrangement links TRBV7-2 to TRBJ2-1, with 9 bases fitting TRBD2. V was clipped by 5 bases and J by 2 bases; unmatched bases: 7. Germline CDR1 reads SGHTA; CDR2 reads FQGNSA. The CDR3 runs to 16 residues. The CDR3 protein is CASSQYSGSAYNEQFF. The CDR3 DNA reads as TGTGCCAGCAGCCAATATAGCGGGAGCGCCTACAATGAGCAGTTCTTC.

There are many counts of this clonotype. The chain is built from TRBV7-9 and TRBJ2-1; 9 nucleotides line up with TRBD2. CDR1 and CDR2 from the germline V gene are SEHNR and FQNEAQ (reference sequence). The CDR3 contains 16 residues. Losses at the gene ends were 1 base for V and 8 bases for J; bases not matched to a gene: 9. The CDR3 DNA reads TGTGCCAGCAGCTTAGGGCGGGGGACTAGCATACATGAGCAGTTCTTC. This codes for CASSLGRGTSIHEQFF.

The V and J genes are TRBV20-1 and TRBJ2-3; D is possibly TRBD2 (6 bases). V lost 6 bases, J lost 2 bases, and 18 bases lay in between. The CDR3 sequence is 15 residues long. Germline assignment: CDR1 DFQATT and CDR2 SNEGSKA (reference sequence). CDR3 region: CSATTGGANTDTQYF. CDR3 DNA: TGCAGTGCAACCACCGGGGGAGCGAACACAGATACGCAGTATTTT.

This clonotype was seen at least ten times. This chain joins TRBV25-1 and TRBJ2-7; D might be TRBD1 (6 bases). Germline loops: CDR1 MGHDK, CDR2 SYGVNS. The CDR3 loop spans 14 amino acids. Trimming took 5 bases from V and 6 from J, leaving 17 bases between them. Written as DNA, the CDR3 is TGTGCCAGCAGTCCGACAGGATTGGGATCCGAGCAGTACTTC. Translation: CASSPTGLGSEQYF.

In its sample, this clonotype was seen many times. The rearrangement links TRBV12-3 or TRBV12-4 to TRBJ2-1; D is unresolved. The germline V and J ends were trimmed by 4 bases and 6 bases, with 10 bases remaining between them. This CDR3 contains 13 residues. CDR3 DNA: TGTGCCAGCAGTTCATACTCGGGCAATGAGCAGTTCTTC. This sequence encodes CASSSYSGNEQFF.

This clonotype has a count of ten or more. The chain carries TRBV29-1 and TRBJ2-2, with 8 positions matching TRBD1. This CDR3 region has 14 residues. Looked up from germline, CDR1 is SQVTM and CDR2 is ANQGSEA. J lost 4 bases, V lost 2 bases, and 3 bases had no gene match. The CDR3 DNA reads TGCAGCGTTGAAACAGGGGGGAGCACCGGGGAGCTGTTTTTT. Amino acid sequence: CSVETGGSTGELFF.

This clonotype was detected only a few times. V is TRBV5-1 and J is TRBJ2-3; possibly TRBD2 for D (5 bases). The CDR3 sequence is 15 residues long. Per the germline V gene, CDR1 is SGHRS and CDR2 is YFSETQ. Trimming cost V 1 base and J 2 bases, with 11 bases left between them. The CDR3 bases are TGCGCCAGCAGCTTGCTGGGAGTGCTCACAGATACGCAGTATTTT. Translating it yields CASSLLGVLTDTQYF.

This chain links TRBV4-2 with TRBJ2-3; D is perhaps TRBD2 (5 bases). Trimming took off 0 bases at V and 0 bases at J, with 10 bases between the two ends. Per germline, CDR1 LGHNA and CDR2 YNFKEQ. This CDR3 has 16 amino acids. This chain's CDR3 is CASSQELAQSTDTQYF. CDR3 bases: TGTGCCAGCAGCCAAGAGCTAGCACAAAGCACAGATACGCAGTATTTT.

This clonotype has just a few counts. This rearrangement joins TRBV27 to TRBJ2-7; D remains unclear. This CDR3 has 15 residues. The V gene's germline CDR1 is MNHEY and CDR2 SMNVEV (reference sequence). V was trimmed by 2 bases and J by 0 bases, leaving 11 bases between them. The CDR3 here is CASSLTALSSYEQYF. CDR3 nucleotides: TGTGCCAGCAGTTTAACAGCACTGAGCTCCTACGAGCAGTACTTC.

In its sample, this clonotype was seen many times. The CDR3 reads CASSLVDRAETQYF. DNA for the CDR3: TGCGCCAGCAGCTTGGTGGACAGGGCAGAGACCCAGTACTTC. This chain uses TRBV5-1 with TRBJ2-5; 8 bases line up with TRBD1. Germline V gene lookup returns CDR1 SGHRS and CDR2 YFSETQ. The junction had 2 bases not matched to a gene; V was cut back by 0 bases and J by 4 bases. This CDR3 has 14 amino acids.

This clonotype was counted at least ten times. The CDR3 DNA reads as TGTGCCAGCAGCCAAGCCGGACAGGGGTTTTACGAGCAGTACTTC. It codes for CASSQAGQGFYEQYF. The rearrangement uses TRBV14 and TRBJ2-7; 9 bases line up with TRBD1. The V gene's germline CDR1 is SGHDN and CDR2 FVKESK. V lost 1 base, J lost 4 bases, and 5 bases stayed unmatched. The CDR3 runs to 15 residues.

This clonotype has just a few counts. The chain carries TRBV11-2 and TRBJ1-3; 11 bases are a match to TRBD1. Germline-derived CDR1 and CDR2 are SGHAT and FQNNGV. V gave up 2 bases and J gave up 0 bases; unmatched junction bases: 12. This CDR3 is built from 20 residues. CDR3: CASSLMPPGTGGFSGNTIYF. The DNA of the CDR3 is TGTGCCAGCAGCTTAATGCCGCCTGGGACAGGGGGGTTCTCTGGAAACACCATATATTTT.

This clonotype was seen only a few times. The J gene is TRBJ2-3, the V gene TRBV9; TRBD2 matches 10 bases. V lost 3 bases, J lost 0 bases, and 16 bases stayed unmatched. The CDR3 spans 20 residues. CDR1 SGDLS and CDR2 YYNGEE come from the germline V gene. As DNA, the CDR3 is TGTGCCAGCAGCGCAGGAGGACTAGCGGATGTGGGTAAAAGCACAGATACGCAGTATTTT. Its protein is CASSAGGLADVGKSTDTQYF.

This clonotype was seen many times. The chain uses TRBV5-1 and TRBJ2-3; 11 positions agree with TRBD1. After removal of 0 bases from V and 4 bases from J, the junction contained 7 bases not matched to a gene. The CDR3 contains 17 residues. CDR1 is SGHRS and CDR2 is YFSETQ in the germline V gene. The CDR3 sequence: CASSLAAPGQGADTQYF. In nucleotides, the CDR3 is TGCGCCAGCAGCTTGGCGGCCCCGGGACAGGGGGCAGATACGCAGTATTTT.

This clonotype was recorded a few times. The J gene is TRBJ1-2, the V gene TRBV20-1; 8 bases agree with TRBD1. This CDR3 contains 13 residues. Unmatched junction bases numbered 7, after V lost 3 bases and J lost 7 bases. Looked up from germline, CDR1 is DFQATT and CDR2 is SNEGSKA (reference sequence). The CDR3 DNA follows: TGCAGTGCTAGTCATGGACAGGGCGGTGGCTACACCTTC. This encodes CSASHGQGGGYTF.

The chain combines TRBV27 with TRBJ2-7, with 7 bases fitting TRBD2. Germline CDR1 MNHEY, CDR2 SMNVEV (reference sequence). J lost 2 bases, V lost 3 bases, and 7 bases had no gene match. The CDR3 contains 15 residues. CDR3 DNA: TGTGCCAGCAGTTTCGGGGGGTCGCCCACCTACGAGCAGTACTTC. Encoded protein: CASSFGGSPTYEQYF.

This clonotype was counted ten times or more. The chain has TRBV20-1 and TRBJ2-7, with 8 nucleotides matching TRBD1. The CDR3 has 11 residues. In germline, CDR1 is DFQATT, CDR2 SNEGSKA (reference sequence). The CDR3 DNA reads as TGCAGGCCGGGACAGGACTACGAGCAGTACTTC. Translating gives CRPGQDYEQYF.

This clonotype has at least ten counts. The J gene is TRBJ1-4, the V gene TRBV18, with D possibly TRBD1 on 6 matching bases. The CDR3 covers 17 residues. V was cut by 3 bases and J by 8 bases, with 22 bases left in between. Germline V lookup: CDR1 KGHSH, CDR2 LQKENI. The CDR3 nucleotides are TGTGCCAGCTCACCGCCGACAGGCTTTCCCCAAGGAGAAAAACTGTTTTTT. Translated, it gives CASSPPTGFPQGEKLFF.

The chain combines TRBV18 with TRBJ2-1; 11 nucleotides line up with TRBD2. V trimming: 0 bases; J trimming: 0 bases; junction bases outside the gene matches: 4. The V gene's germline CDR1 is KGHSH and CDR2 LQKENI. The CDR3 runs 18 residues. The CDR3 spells CASSPPVTSGSSYNEQFF. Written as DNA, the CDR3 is TGTGCCAGCTCACCACCGGTCACTAGCGGGAGCTCCTACAATGAGCAGTTCTTC.

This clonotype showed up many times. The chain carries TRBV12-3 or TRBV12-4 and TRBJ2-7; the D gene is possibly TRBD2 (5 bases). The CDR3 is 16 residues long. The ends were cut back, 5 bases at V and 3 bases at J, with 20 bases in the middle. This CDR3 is CASSPVPSPGFYEQYF. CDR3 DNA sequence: TGTGCCAGCAGTCCGGTCCCTAGCCCCGGCTTCTACGAGCAGTACTTC.

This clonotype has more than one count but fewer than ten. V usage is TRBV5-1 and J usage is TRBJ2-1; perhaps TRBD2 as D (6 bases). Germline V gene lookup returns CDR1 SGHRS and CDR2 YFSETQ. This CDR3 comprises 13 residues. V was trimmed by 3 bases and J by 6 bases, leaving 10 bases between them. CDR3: CASSSYGGNEQFF. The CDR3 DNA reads TGCGCCAGCAGCTCCTACGGGGGCAATGAGCAGTTCTTC.

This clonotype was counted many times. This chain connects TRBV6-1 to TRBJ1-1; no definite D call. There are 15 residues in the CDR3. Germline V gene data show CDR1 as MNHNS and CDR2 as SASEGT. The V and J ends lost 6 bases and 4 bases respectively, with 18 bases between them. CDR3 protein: CASSPGGGLGTEAFF. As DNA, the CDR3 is TGTGCCAGCAGCCCGGGAGGAGGGTTGGGCACTGAAGCTTTCTTT.

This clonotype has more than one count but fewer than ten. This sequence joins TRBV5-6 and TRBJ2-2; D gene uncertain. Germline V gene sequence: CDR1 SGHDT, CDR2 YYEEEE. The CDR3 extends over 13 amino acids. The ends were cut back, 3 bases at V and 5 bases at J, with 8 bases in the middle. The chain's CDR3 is CASSWDITGELFF. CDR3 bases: TGTGCCAGCAGCTGGGATATAACCGGGGAGCTGTTTTTT.

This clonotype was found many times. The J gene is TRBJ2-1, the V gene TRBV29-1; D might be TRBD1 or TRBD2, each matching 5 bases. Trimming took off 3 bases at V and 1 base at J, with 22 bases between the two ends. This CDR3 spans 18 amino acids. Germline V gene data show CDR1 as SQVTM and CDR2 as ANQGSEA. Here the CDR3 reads CSVDEVVGEKKSYNEQFF. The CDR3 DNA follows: TGCAGCGTTGATGAGGTTGTGGGGGAAAAGAAGTCCTACAATGAGCAGTTCTTC.

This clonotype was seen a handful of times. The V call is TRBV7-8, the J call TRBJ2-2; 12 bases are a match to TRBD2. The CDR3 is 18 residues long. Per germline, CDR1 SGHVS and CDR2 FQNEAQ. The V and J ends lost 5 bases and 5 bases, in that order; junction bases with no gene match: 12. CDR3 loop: CASSPGAASGRGTGELFF. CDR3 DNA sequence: TGTGCCAGCAGCCCGGGGGCGGCTAGCGGGAGGGGTACCGGGGAGCTGTTTTTT.